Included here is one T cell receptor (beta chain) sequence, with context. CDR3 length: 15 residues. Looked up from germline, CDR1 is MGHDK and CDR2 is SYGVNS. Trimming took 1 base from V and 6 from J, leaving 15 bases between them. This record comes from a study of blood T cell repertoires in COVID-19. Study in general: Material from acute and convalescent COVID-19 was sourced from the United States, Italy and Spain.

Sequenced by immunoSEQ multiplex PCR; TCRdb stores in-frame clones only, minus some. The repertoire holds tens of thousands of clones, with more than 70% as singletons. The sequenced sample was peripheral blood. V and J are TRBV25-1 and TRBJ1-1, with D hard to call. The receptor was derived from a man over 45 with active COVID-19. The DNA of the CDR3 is TGTGCCAGCAGTGAATCTAAAGTGTGGGGAGCTGAAGCTTTCTTT. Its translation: CASSESKVWGAEAFF.